This T cell receptor beta chain was captured in a study of cytomegalovirus exposure and HLA in healthy donors. The CDR3 totals 17 residues. V was pared by 4 bases and J by 3 bases, with 14 bases of the junction left unmatched. From germline, CDR1 is SGHRS and CDR2 YFSETQ. Comment on this clone: No antigen is known for it.

The PCR ran on 60 Vbeta and 13 Jbeta primers. The table came from immunoSEQ multiplex PCR; TCRdb's copy has only in-frame clones and leaves some out. Among roughly 110,000 clones, around 84% were seen once, and the ten largest hold more than 20%. General study points: An ancestry cluster, one associated with Asian ancestry, reportedly showed fewer N-insertions than the approximately 650-donor mean in a later analysis.

This chain uses TRBV5-1 with TRBJ2-5, with TRBD2 identical over 8 bases. The receptor was isolated from a young man in good health and CMV-seropositive. The material sequenced was PBMCs. The chain's CDR3 is CASSGGGSGGPKETQYF. DNA of the CDR3: TGCGCCAGCAGCGGGGGAGGCAGCGGGGGACCCAAAGAGACCCAGTACTTC.